The rows below give T cell receptor beta chains drawn from one sample of a study of blood T cell repertoires in COVID-19. The assay was immunoSEQ multiplex PCR, and TCRdb's table has in-frame clones only and misses some. This sample yields 250,000 to 350,000 clones, of which around 89% are seen a single time; around 12% belongs to the top ten. Material: peripheral blood. These receptors were taken from a woman aged 55-69 years with acute or convalescent COVID-19. Both conserved end residues are part of each CDR3. The D gene is left open where the match is weak. Only part of the rows carry a size: once, few, many, or a class if the clone is expanded.

D: TRBD1; V: TRBV6-5; size: NA; J: TRBJ1-1; CDR3: CASSQDRGSNTEAFF; DNA: TGTGCCAGCAGCCAGGACAGGGGGTCGAACACTGAAGCTTTCTTT
D: NA; V: TRBV7-2; size: NA; J: TRBJ2-7; CDR3: CASSPGLASYEQYF; DNA: TGTGCCAGCAGCCCCGGACTGGCCTCCTACGAGCAGTACTTC
D: NA; V: TRBV11-2; size: NA; J: TRBJ2-7; CDR3: CASGVGEQYF; DNA: TGTGCCTCAGGGGTGGGCGAGCAGTACTTC
D: NA; V: TRBV20-1; size: NA; J: TRBJ1-1; CDR3: CSASPPEGGAFF; DNA: TGCAGTGCTAGTCCTCCCGAGGGAGGGGCTTTCTTT
D: NA; V: TRBV2; size: NA; J: TRBJ1-1; CDR3: CASSPPRGNTEAFF; DNA: TGTGCCAGCAGTCCCCCACGGGGGAACACTGAAGCTTTCTTT
D: TRBD2; V: TRBV4-1; size: NA; J: TRBJ2-1; CDR3: CASSQEVQTSGRNNEQFF; DNA: TGCGCCAGCAGCCAAGAAGTCCAAACTAGCGGGAGAAACAATGAGCAGTTCTTC
D: NA; V: TRBV28; size: NA; J: TRBJ1-5; CDR3: CASSPPGGNNQPQHF; DNA: TGTGCCAGCAGTCCCCCCGGGGGGAACAATCAGCCCCAGCATTTT
D: NA; V: TRBV27; size: NA; J: TRBJ1-2; CDR3: CASSLLTPSNYGYTF; DNA: TGTGCCAGCAGTCTGCTGACACCCTCTAACTATGGCTACACCTTC
D: NA; V: TRBV19; size: NA; J: TRBJ1-1; CDR3: CASSTTTLNTEAFF; DNA: TGTGCCAGTAGTACCACGACACTGAACACTGAAGCTTTCTTT
D: NA; V: TRBV3-1/TRBV3-2; size: NA; J: TRBJ1-2; CDR3: CASRKGGYGYTF; DNA: TGTGCCAGCCGAAAGGGAGGGTATGGCTACACCTTC
D: NA; V: TRBV18; size: NA; J: TRBJ1-6; CDR3: CASSPPPTGGSPLHF; DNA: TGTGCCAGCTCACCACCCCCGACAGGCGGATCACCCCTCCACTTT
D: NA; V: TRBV4-2; size: few; J: TRBJ1-6; CDR3: CASSQDLALNNSPLHF; DNA: TGTGCCAGCAGCCAAGATTTGGCCCTTAATAATTCACCCCTCCACTTT
D: TRBD2; V: TRBV6-5; size: NA; J: TRBJ2-1; CDR3: CASGAGLQHNEQFF; DNA: TGTGCCAGCGGAGCGGGACTTCAACACAATGAGCAGTTCTTC
D: NA; V: TRBV27; size: few; J: TRBJ2-7; CDR3: CASSLVGGEQYF; DNA: TGTGCCAGCAGTTTGGTAGGGGGCGAGCAGTACTTC
D: NA; V: TRBV7-2; size: NA; J: TRBJ1-4; CDR3: CASSLGGGRGEKLFF; DNA: TGTGCCAGCAGCTTAGGAGGGGGTAGGGGGGAAAAACTGTTTTTT
D: TRBD2; V: TRBV5-6; size: NA; J: TRBJ2-4; CDR3: CASSLVSGSGAKNIQYF; DNA: TGTGCCAGCAGCTTGGTCAGCGGGAGTGGGGCCAAAAACATTCAGTACTTC
D: NA; V: TRBV27; size: NA; J: TRBJ2-3; CDR3: CASSLKGGGWDTQYF; DNA: TGTGCCAGCAGTTTAAAGGGGGGGGGCTGGGATACGCAGTATTTT
D: TRBD1; V: TRBV27; size: once; J: TRBJ2-2; CDR3: CASSSPGGAYTGELFF; DNA: TGTGCCAGCAGTTCTCCAGGGGGCGCGTACACCGGGGAGCTGTTTTTT
D: NA; V: TRBV7-2; size: NA; J: TRBJ2-7; CDR3: CASSLQGDEQYF; DNA: TGTGCCAGCAGCTTACAAGGGGACGAGCAGTACTTC
D: NA; V: TRBV9; size: NA; J: TRBJ1-3; CDR3: CASSGRTGISGNTIYF; DNA: TGTGCCAGCAGCGGGCGAACAGGAATCTCTGGAAACACCATATATTTT
D: NA; V: TRBV6-5; size: few; J: TRBJ1-6; CDR3: CASRSSARRNSPLHF; DNA: TGTGCCAGCAGGTCTTCGGCCAGGAGGAATTCACCCCTCCACTTT
D: NA; V: TRBV19; size: NA; J: TRBJ1-5; CDR3: CASTPGQISNQPQHF; DNA: TGTGCCAGTACCCCGGGACAAATAAGCAATCAGCCCCAGCATTTT
D: NA; V: TRBV19; size: NA; J: TRBJ1-5; CDR3: CASSRDSVQPQHF; DNA: TGTGCCAGTAGCCGCGACTCTGTTCAGCCCCAGCATTTT
D: NA; V: TRBV19; size: NA; J: TRBJ1-5; CDR3: CASSPGDWGEPQHF; DNA: TGTGCCAGTAGTCCGGGAGATTGGGGCGAGCCCCAGCATTTT
D: NA; V: TRBV28; size: NA; J: TRBJ1-5; CDR3: CASQFGGPQHF; DNA: TGTGCCAGCCAGTTTGGCGGGCCCCAGCATTTT
D: NA; V: TRBV5-1; size: NA; J: TRBJ1-4; CDR3: CASSGDTGTEKLFF; DNA: TGCGCCAGCAGCGGGGACACCGGTACTGAAAAACTGTTTTTT
D: TRBD2; V: TRBV9; size: many; J: TRBJ2-1; CDR3: CASSVASGRADEQFF; DNA: TGTGCCAGCAGCGTAGCCAGCGGGAGGGCGGATGAGCAGTTCTTC
D: NA; V: TRBV15; size: NA; J: TRBJ2-2; CDR3: CATSQEQGRTGELFF; DNA: TGTGCCACCAGCCAGGAACAGGGTCGAACCGGGGAGCTGTTTTTT
D: NA; V: TRBV7-2; size: NA; J: TRBJ1-3; CDR3: CASSPTAGTAGNTIYF; DNA: TGTGCCAGCAGTCCTACCGCGGGGACCGCTGGAAACACCATATATTTT
D: TRBD2; V: TRBV5-1; size: NA; J: TRBJ2-7; CDR3: CASSLGSSGFLYEQYF; DNA: TGCGCCAGCAGCTTGGGATCTAGCGGATTTCTCTACGAGCAGTACTTC
D: TRBD1; V: TRBV19; size: NA; J: TRBJ1-1; CDR3: CASSYSQTGRNTEAFF; DNA: TGTGCCAGTAGCTACTCGCAGACAGGGAGGAACACTGAAGCTTTCTTT
D: NA; V: TRBV28; size: NA; J: TRBJ2-5; CDR3: CASSLGGGAAKGPQYF; DNA: TGTGCCAGCAGTTTAGGAGGGGGCGCCGCCAAGGGGCCCCAGTACTTC
D: TRBD1; V: TRBV6-5; size: NA; J: TRBJ1-2; CDR3: CASRSGQGYGYTF; DNA: TGTGCCAGCAGGTCGGGACAGGGCTATGGCTACACCTTC
D: NA; V: TRBV12-3/TRBV12-4; size: once; J: TRBJ1-6; CDR3: CASNSNGLTLHF; DNA: TGTGCCAGCAACTCGAATGGTTTGACCCTCCACTTT
D: TRBD1; V: TRBV15; size: NA; J: TRBJ1-1; CDR3: CATSRSPLIGTGVNTEAFF; DNA: TGTGCCACCAGCCGATCTCCCCTCATCGGGACAGGGGTGAACACTGAAGCTTTCTTT
D: TRBD1; V: TRBV11-1; size: NA; J: TRBJ2-7; CDR3: CASSHGQGYSYEQYF; DNA: TGTGCCAGCAGCCACGGACAGGGCTACTCCTACGAGCAGTACTTC
D: TRBD2; V: TRBV19; size: NA; J: TRBJ2-3; CDR3: CASMRLAGGTDTQYF; DNA: TGTGCCAGTATGCGGCTAGCGGGAGGTACAGATACGCAGTATTTT
D: NA; V: TRBV11-1; size: few; J: TRBJ2-5; CDR3: CASSHEGTQYF; DNA: TGTGCCAGCAGCCACGAGGGGACCCAGTACTTC
D: TRBD1; V: TRBV6-6; size: once; J: TRBJ1-1; CDR3: CASSRGQGTNTEAFF; DNA: TGTGCCAGCAGTCGGGGACAGGGTACAAACACTGAAGCTTTCTTT
D: NA; V: TRBV5-6; size: NA; J: TRBJ1-2; CDR3: CASSLDRQARAGYTF; DNA: TGTGCCAGCAGCTTGGACCGACAGGCACGGGCTGGCTACACCTTC
D: NA; V: TRBV7-9; size: NA; J: TRBJ1-2; CDR3: CASSRENRGYTF; DNA: TGTGCCAGCAGCCGGGAAAACAGAGGCTACACCTTC
D: TRBD1; V: TRBV18; size: NA; J: TRBJ1-1; CDR3: CASSPTTGGWYTEAFF; DNA: TGTGCCAGCTCACCAACGACAGGGGGCTGGTACACTGAAGCTTTCTTT
D: TRBD1; V: TRBV7-8; size: once; J: TRBJ2-4; CDR3: CASSYRQGNIQYF; DNA: TGTGCCAGCAGCTACCGACAGGGGAACATTCAGTACTTC
D: NA; V: TRBV6-5; size: NA; J: TRBJ2-3; CDR3: CASSYGVAGTDTQYF; DNA: TGTGCCAGCAGTTACGGGGTAGCGGGCACAGATACGCAGTATTTT
D: NA; V: TRBV5-4; size: NA; J: TRBJ1-3; CDR3: CASSLGGSLGNTIYF; DNA: TGTGCCAGCAGCTTGGGCGGATCTCTAGGAAACACCATATATTTT
D: TRBD1; V: TRBV5-6; size: NA; J: TRBJ2-7; CDR3: CASSFLGTGSYEQYF; DNA: TGTGCCAGCAGCTTTCTCGGGACAGGGTCATACGAGCAGTACTTC
D: NA; V: TRBV27; size: NA; J: TRBJ1-2; CDR3: CASSFTGANYGYTF; DNA: TGTGCCAGCAGTTTTACAGGTGCTAACTATGGCTACACCTTC
D: TRBD1; V: TRBV11-2; size: NA; J: TRBJ1-5; CDR3: CASSLDRVGQPQHF; DNA: TGTGCCAGCAGTCTTGACAGGGTGGGGCAGCCCCAGCATTTT
D: NA; V: TRBV6-6; size: NA; J: TRBJ1-4; CDR3: CASSPLRGWGELTNEKLFF; DNA: TGTGCCAGCAGTCCTTTACGTGGTTGGGGCGAGCTAACTAATGAAAAACTGTTTTTT